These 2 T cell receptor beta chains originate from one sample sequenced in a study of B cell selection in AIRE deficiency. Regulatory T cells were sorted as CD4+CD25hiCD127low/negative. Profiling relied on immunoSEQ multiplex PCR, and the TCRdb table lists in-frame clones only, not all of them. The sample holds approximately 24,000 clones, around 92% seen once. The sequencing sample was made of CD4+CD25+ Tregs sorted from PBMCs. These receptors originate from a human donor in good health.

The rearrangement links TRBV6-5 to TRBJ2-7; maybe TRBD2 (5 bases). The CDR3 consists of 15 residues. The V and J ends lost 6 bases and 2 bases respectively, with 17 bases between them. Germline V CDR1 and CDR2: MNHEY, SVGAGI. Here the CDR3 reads CASSPRWPRAYEQYF. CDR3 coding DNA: TGTGCCAGCAGCCCCCGGTGGCCGAGGGCCTACGAGCAGTACTTC.

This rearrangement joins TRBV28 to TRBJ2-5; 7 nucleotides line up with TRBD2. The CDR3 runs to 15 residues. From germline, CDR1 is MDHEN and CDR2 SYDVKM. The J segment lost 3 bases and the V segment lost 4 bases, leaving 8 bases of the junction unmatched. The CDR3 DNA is TGTGCCAGCAGTTCTACGCGGGACTATAAAGAGACCCAGTACTTC. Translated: CASSSTRDYKETQYF. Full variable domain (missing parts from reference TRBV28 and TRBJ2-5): DVKVTQSSRYLVKRTGEKVFLECVQDMDHENMFWYRQDPGLGLRLIYFSYDVKMKEKGDIPEGYSVSREKKERFSLILESASTNQTSMYLCASSSTRDYKETQYFGPGTRLLVL.